This TCR beta chain was captured by sequencing in a study of response to subunit inactivated influenza vaccine. The CDR3 runs to 12 residues. V was pared by 6 bases and J by 8 bases, with 4 bases of the junction left unmatched. CDR1 and CDR2 (germline): SQVTM, ANQGSEA. This clonotype has a count of ten or more. Its antigen is unidentified. A single record per CDR3 protein comes from TCRdb applying MiXCR to the RT-PCR reads. Seen here are more than 250,000 distinct CDR3 sequences, 21% observed once, and the top ten hold 10%. Study-level findings and limits: Authors suggested that a seasonal influenza vaccination recruits few new T cells each time.

The sample in question was PBMCs from blood, obtained about 20 months after vaccination. This sequence joins TRBV29-1 and TRBJ2-1, with 10 bases identical to TRBD2. This clonotype was sampled from a man aged 45 to 75 who received an inactivated influenza vaccine. The CDR3 region has the DNA TGCAGCGTAGCCGGGACTAGCGATGAGCAGTTCTTC. Protein: CSVAGTSDEQFF.